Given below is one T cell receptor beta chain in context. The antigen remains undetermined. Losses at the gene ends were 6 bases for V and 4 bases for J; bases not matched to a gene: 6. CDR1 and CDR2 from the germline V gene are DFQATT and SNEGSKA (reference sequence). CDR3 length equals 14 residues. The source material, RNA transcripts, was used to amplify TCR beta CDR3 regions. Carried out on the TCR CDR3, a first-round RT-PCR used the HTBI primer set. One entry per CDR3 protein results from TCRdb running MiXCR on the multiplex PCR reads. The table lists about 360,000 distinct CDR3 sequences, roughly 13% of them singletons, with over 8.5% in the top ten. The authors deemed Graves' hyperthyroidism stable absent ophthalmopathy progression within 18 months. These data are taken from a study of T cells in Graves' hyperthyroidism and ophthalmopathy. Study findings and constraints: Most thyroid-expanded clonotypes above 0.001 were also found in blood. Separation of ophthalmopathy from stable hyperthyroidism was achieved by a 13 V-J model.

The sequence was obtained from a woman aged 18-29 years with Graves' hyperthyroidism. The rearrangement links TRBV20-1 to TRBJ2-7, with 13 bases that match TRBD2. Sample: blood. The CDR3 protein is CSATLAGGIYEQYF. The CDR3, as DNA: TGCAGTGCCACACTAGCGGGAGGGATATACGAGCAGTACTTC.